This TCR beta chain came from a study of T cells in Graves' hyperthyroidism and ophthalmopathy. Study-level information: Peripheral blood sampling occurred at initial diagnosis, before any treatment.

In its sample, this clonotype was seen many times. Its antigen is not identified. Germline loops: CDR1 ENHRY, CDR2 SYGVKD. The junction had 10 bases not matched to a gene; V was cut back by 0 bases and J by 5 bases. This CDR3 is 17 amino acids long. In patients aged 18 to 65, hyperthyroidism was newly diagnosed, with duration under 2 months. Researchers took RNA transcripts and amplified the TCR beta CDR3 regions from them. Researchers ran a first-round RT-PCR on the TCR CDR3 using the HTBI primer set. TCRdb processed the multiplex PCR reads anew with MiXCR; each CDR3 protein has one entry. The sample includes around 500,000 distinct CDR3 sequences, around 15% seen only once; the top ten take 15% to 20%. Study results and caveats: Most clonotypes expanded in the thyroid (above 0.001) were also present in blood.

The gene calls are TRBV10-3 and TRBJ2-3; the match to TRBD2 covers 8 bases. The sequence was obtained from a woman aged 18-35 years with Graves' hyperthyroidism. The sample comprised blood. DNA for the CDR3: TGTGCCATCAGTGAGTCGGGGAGCGGGAGTTCCAGAGATACGCAGTATTTT. This gives the protein CAISESGSGSSRDTQYF.